Each of the 21 T cell receptor beta chains below was sequenced from the same sample in a study of shared clonotypes between healthy human individuals. Libraries were prepared by immunoSEQ multiplex PCR; TCRdb keeps only in-frame clonotypes and omits some of them. The table has about half a million clones, about 72% seen once; the top ten hold about 12%. Material: PBMCs. The source is a woman aged 40 to 50 in good health. Some clones in this sample may be carry-over from other donors' samples.

This chain connects TRBV5-1 to TRBJ2-7, with TRBD1 identical over 7 bases. Germline CDR1 SGHRS, CDR2 YFSETQ. The V gene end was trimmed by 4 bases and the J gene end by 6 bases; junction bases not matched to a gene: 4. The CDR3 is made up of 12 amino acids. In DNA form, the CDR3 reads TGCGCCAGCAGCCCGACAGGGATCGAGCAGTACTTC. Translating gives CASSPTGIEQYF.

J is TRBJ1-2 and V is TRBV7-3, with a weak D call TRBD1 (6 bases). Per germline, CDR1 SGHTA and CDR2 FQGTGA. V lost 5 bases, J lost 1 base, and 17 bases lay in between. The CDR3 totals 16 residues. The CDR3 loop reads CASSQEGGQLNYGYTF. In DNA, the CDR3 is TGTGCCAGCAGCCAGGAGGGTGGACAGCTTAACTATGGCTACACCTTC.

Remarks on this clone: One end of the junction fails to match germline, which may point to a read error. The J gene is TRBJ2-7, the V gene TRBV19; D remains unclear. Germline V lookup: CDR1 LNHDA, CDR2 SQIVND (reference sequence). The CDR3 is made up of 14 amino acids. In DNA, the CDR3 is TGTGCCAGTAGTGTAGACGTGAGCTCCTACGAGCAGTACTTC. It yields the protein CASSVDVSSYEQYF.

This chain links TRBV11-2 with TRBJ2-7, with 10 bases lining up with TRBD2. The trim removed 5 bases at V and 4 bases at J, leaving 11 bases unmatched. The CDR3 sequence is 16 residues long. The germline CDR1 and CDR2 sequences are SGHAT and FQNNGV. The CDR3 DNA follows: TGTGCCAGCAGCCCTGGGGGCTCTAGCGGGAGTTACGAGCAGTACTTC. It encodes CASSPGGSSGSYEQYF.

This chain connects TRBV28 to TRBJ2-3; D uncertain. Germline V gives CDR1 MDHEN, CDR2 SYDVKM. There are 14 residues in the CDR3. Trimming took off 5 bases at V and 6 bases at J, with 15 bases between the two ends. CDR3 in DNA: TGTGCCAGCAGTCCCTCCCCTTCGAGTGATACGCAGTATTTT. It translates to CASSPSPSSDTQYF.

V gene TRBV27 combines with J gene TRBJ2-7, with D possibly TRBD1 on 6 matching bases. There are 13 residues in the CDR3. Germline CDR1 is MNHEY and CDR2 is SMNVEV (reference sequence). The V end was cut by 3 bases, the J end by 1 base, with 7 bases between. In nucleotides, the CDR3 is TGTGCCAGCAGTTTGGGGGCGTCCTACGAGCAGTACTTC. Its translation is CASSLGASYEQYF.

This clone was seen once. The rearrangement links TRBV19 to TRBJ1-4; TRBD1 matches 11 bases. The junction had 7 bases not matched to a gene; V was cut back by 6 bases and J by 4 bases. There are 16 residues in the CDR3. Per the germline V gene, CDR1 is LNHDA and CDR2 is SQIVND (reference sequence). The CDR3: CASRMGQGVFNEKLFF. In DNA form, the CDR3 reads TGTGCCAGTAGAATGGGACAGGGGGTATTTAATGAAAAACTGTTTTTT.

Regarding this clone: This may be a read error: a much more frequent sequence differs by one nucleotide. The genes are TRBV6-5 and TRBJ2-3; D gene uncertain. There are 12 residues in the CDR3. Trimming took off 6 bases at V and 0 bases at J, with 4 bases between the two ends. Per germline, CDR1 MNHEY and CDR2 SVGAGI. The CDR3 DNA reads TGTGCCAGCAGCCAGAGCACAGATACGCAGTATTTT. As protein: CASSQSTDTQYF.

This CDR3 reads CASSPGGGRFREKLFF. As DNA, the CDR3 is TGTGCCAGCAGTCCGGGTGGGGGGAGATTCCGGGAAAAACTGTTTTTT. V gene TRBV28 combines with J gene TRBJ1-4, with D possibly being TRBD1 (5 bases). Germline V lookup: CDR1 MDHEN, CDR2 SYDVKM. V lost 5 bases to trimming and J lost 8 bases, with 21 bases between them. The CDR3 spans 16 residues.

The J gene is TRBJ2-5, the V gene TRBV7-7, with D uncertain. The CDR3 length is 14 residues. Germline loops: CDR1 SSHAT, CDR2 FNYEAQ (reference sequence). The V end lost 5 bases, the J end lost 0 bases, and 10 bases lay between the germline ends. The CDR3 reads CASSRQVNQETQYF. Written as DNA, the CDR3 is TGTGCCAGCAGCCGCCAAGTAAACCAAGAGACCCAGTACTTC.

The chain couples TRBV6-5 to TRBJ2-1; TRBD1 aligns across 9 bases. The CDR3 contains 13 residues. V was clipped by 6 bases and J by 8 bases; unmatched bases: 5. Germline assignment: CDR1 MNHEY and CDR2 SVGAGI. The CDR3 DNA sequence: TGTGCCAGCAGACAGGGGGCTCTCTATGAGCAGTTCTTC. As protein: CASRQGALYEQFF.

Regarding this clone: Other nucleotide sequences from this sample produce the same CDR3. The chain couples TRBV19 to TRBJ1-1, with a weak D call TRBD1 (5 bases). The V end was cut by 3 bases, the J end by 1 base, with 6 bases between. CDR1 and CDR2 (germline): LNHDA, SQIVND (reference sequence). The CDR3 has 13 amino acids. The CDR3 DNA sequence: TGTGCCAGTAGTATTCAGGGGAACACTGAAGCTTTCTTT. The encoded protein is CASSIQGNTEAFF.

This clone was detected ten times or more. The chain uses TRBV29-1 and TRBJ2-3; TRBD2 aligns across 7 bases. V shed 6 bases and J 6 bases; nucleotides not matched to a gene: 15. The CDR3 consists of 15 residues. The germline V gene encodes CDR1 SQVTM and CDR2 ANQGSEA. The CDR3: CSVRRGSYIGDTQYF. DNA for the CDR3: TGCAGCGTGAGGCGCGGGAGCTACATTGGGGATACGCAGTATTTT.

J is TRBJ2-2 and V is TRBV7-3, with TRBD2 as a possible D gene (5 bases). Looked up from germline, CDR1 is SGHTA and CDR2 is FQGTGA. CDR3 length: 16 residues. The V gene lost 1 base and the J gene lost 1 base, with 10 bases spanning the gap. CDR3 protein: CASSLMSGRNTGELFF. The CDR3 DNA follows: TGTGCCAGCAGCTTAATGAGCGGTCGGAACACCGGGGAGCTGTTTTTT.

This clone has just a few counts. The gene calls are TRBV30 and TRBJ1-6; D uncertain. The CDR3 loop spans 15 amino acids. CDR1 and CDR2 (germline): GTSNPN, SVGIG (reference sequence). Deletions cut 3 bases from V and 7 bases from J, with 16 bases between. CDR3 in DNA: TGTGCCTGGAGCACAACGGGATCCGGAAATTCACCCCTCCACTTT. Amino acid sequence: CAWSTTGSGNSPLHF.

This chain uses TRBV28 with TRBJ2-1; 9 bases line up with TRBD2. With 3 bases clipped from V and 7 bases from J, the junction kept 13 bases outside the gene matches. This CDR3 has 17 amino acids. CDR1 MDHEN and CDR2 SYDVKM come from the germline V gene. Here the CDR3 reads CASSFNSGSKRRNEQFF. For the CDR3, the DNA is TGTGCCAGCAGTTTCAATAGCGGGAGTAAACGGAGAAATGAGCAGTTCTTC.

The table lists this clone with a few counts. CDR3 DNA: TGTGCCAGCAGAACACCGGGGTCCTACAATGAGCAGTTCTTC. It is translated as CASRTPGSYNEQFF. This chain connects TRBV7-2 to TRBJ2-1; D is perhaps TRBD2 (5 bases). The CDR3 runs to 14 residues. Germline V CDR1 and CDR2: SGHTA, FQGNSA. The ends were cut back, 6 bases at V and 1 base at J, with 10 bases in the middle.

J is TRBJ2-7 and V is TRBV12-5; D is perhaps TRBD2 (6 bases). V shed 0 bases and J shed 0 bases, with 15 bases lying between them. Germline lookup yields CDR1 LGHNT and CDR2 FRNRAP. This CDR3 region has 17 residues. CDR3 sequence (DNA): TGTGCTAGTGGTTTGGTAACCATGCAGGGAGGCTCCTACGAGCAGTACTTC. Residues: CASGLVTMQGGSYEQYF. Full variable domain (rest looked up from reference TRBV12-5 and TRBJ2-7): DARVTQTPRHKVTEMGQEVTMRCQPILGHNTVFWYRQTMMQGLELLAYFRNRAPLDDSGMPKDRFSAEMPDATLATLKIQPSEPRDSAVYFCASGLVTMQGGSYEQYFGPGTRLTVT.

Turning to this clone: A much more abundant neighbour one base away suggests this may be a read error. Other DNA sequences in this specimen translate into the identical CDR3. V usage is TRBV30 and J usage is TRBJ1-2; tentatively, D is TRBD1 (5 bases). There are 14 residues in the CDR3. Germline V gene data show CDR1 as GTSNPN and CDR2 as SVGIG (reference sequence). Here the CDR3 DNA reads TGCGCCTGGAGTACCCTGCGGCAGGGCCATGGCTACACCTTC. Its translation: CAWSTLRQGHGYTF.

Written as DNA, the CDR3 is TGTGCCAGCAGCTTAGTTAGCGGAGACCAAGAGACCCAGTACTTC. It codes for CASSLVSGDQETQYF. The rearrangement uses TRBV7-9 and TRBJ2-5; D may be TRBD2 (6 bases). Trimming cost V 1 base and J 0 bases, with 9 bases left between them. From germline, CDR1 is SEHNR and CDR2 FQNEAQ (reference sequence). This CDR3 is 15 amino acids long.

Comment on this clone: This sample also contains other DNA sequences that code for the same CDR3. The chain employs TRBV2 and TRBJ2-3, with 8 bases lining up with TRBD1. The CDR3 loop spans 14 amino acids. Germline V gives CDR1 SNHLY, CDR2 FYNNEI. The junction had 8 bases not matched to a gene; V was cut back by 6 bases and J by 6 bases. The CDR3 coding sequence is TGTGCCAGCAGGAGACAGGGGTGGGAGGATACGCAGTATTTT. Translation: CASRRQGWEDTQYF.